The 2 T cell receptor beta chains below were found in one sample sequenced in a study of blood T cells in healthy people across ages. Next came a second PCR, run for roughly 7 to 12 cycles, which used a sample-barcoded 5' primer along with a J-beta primer mix. TCRdb reprocessed the 5' RACE reads via MiXCR and lists one record per CDR3 protein. The data show around 800,000 distinct CDR3 sequences, 44% seen once. Source material: blood. These receptors originate from a man in his sixties in good health.

The rearrangement links TRBV4-3 to TRBJ1-6; the D gene is possibly TRBD1 (6 bases). Trimming took 3 bases from V and 7 from J, leaving 16 bases between them. CDR3 size: 16 residues. Germline V gene sequence: CDR1 LGHNA, CDR2 YSLEER. CDR3 loop: CASSHSPAGQNSPLHF. The CDR3 DNA reads as TGCGCCAGCAGCCATTCCCCGGCAGGACAGAATTCACCCCTCCACTTT.

At least ten counts were recorded for this clonotype. The rearrangement uses TRBV3-1 and TRBJ2-7, with 9 bases that match TRBD1. The CDR3 runs to 14 residues. The germline V gene has CDR1 LGHDT and CDR2 YNNKEL (reference sequence). V dropped 3 bases and J dropped 6; count of bases not matched to a gene: 6. The chain's CDR3 is CASSQDTGGSEQYF. The CDR3 DNA reads as TGTGCCAGCAGCCAGGACACAGGGGGCAGCGAGCAGTACTTC.